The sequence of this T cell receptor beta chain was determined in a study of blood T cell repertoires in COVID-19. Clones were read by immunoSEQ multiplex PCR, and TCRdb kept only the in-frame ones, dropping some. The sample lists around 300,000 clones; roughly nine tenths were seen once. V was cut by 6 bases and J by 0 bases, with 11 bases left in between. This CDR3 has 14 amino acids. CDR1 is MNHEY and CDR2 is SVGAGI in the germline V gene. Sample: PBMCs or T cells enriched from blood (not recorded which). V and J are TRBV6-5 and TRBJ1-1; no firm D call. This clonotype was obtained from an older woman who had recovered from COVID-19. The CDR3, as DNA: TGTGCCAGCAGCCCCCTCGGGGTGAACACTGAAGCTTTCTTT. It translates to CASSPLGVNTEAFF.